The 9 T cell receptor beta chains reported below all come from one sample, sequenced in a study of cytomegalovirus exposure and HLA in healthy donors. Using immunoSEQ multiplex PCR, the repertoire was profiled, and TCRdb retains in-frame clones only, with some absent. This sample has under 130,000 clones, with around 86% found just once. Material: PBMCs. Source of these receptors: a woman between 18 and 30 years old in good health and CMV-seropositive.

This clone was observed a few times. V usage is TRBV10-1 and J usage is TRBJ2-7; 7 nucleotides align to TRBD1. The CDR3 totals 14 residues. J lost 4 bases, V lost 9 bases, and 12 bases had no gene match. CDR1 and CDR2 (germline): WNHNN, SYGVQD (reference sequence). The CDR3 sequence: CARLRGPYGYEQYF. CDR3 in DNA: TGCGCCAGATTGAGGGGGCCGTATGGATACGAGCAGTACTTC.

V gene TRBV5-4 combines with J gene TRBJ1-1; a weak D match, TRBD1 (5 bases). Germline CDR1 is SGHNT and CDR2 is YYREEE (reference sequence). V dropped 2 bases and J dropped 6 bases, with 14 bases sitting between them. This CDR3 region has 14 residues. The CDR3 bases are TGTGCCAGCAGCTTTTTGCAGGGAGGCTCTGAAGCTTTCTTT. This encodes CASSFLQGGSEAFF.

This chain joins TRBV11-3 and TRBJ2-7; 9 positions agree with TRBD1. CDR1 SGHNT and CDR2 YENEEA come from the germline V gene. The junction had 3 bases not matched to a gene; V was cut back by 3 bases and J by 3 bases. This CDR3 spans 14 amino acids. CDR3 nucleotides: TGTGCCAGCAGCTTCTTGGGACAGGGCTACGAGCAGTACTTC. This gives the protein CASSFLGQGYEQYF.

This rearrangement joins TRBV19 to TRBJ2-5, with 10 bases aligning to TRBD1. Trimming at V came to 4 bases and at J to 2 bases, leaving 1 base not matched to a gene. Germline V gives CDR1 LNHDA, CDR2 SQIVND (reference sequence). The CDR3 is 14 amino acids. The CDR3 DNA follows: TGTGCCAGTAGTAAGGACAGGGGGCAAGAGACCCAGTACTTC. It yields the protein CASSKDRGQETQYF.

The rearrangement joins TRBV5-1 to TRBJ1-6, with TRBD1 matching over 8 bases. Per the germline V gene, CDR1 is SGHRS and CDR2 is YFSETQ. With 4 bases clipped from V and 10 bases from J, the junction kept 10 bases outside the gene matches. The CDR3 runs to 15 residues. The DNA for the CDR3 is TGCGCCAGCAGCCAGTTAGGACAGGGTTCGTCACCCCTCCACTTT. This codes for CASSQLGQGSSPLHF.

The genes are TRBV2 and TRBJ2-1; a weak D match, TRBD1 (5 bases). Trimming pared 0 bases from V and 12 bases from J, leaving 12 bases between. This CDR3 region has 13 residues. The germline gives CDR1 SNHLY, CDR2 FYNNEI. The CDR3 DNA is TGTGCCAGCAGTGAAGCGGAAGGACATCGGCAGTTCTTC. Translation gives CASSEAEGHRQFF.

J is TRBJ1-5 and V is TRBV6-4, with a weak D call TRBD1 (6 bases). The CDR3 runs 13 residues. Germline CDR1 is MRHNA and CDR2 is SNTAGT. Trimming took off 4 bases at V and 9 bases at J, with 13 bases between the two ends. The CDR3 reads CASSVEGGGPQHF. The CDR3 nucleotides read TGTGCCAGCAGTGTCGAAGGGGGGGGGCCCCAGCATTTT.

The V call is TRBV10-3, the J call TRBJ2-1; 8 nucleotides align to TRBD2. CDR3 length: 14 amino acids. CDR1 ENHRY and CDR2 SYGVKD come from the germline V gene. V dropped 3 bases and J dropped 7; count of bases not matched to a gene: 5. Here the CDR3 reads CAISEAGVRNEQFF. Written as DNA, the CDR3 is TGTGCCATCAGTGAAGCGGGAGTTAGAAATGAGCAGTTCTTC.

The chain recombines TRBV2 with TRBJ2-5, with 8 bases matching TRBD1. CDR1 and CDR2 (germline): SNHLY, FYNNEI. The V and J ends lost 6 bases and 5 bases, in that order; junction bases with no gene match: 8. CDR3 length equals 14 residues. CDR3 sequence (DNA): TGTGCCAGCAGGGTTGACAGGGGTACGGAGACCCAGTACTTC. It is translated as CASRVDRGTETQYF.